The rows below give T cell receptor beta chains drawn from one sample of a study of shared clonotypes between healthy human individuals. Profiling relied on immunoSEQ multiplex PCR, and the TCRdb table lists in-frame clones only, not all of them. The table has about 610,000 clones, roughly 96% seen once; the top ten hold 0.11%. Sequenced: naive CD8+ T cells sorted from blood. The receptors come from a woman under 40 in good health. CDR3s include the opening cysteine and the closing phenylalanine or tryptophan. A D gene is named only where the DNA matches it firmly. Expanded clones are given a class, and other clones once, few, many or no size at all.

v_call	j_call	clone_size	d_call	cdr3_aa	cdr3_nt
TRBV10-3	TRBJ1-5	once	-	CAISERQDNQPQHF	TGTGCCATCAGTGAACGACAGGATAATCAGCCCCAGCATTTT
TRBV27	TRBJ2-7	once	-	CASSRGGFEQYF	TGTGCCTCCTCCCGTGGTGGGTTCGAGCAGTACTTC
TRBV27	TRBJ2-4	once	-	CASSLSAGTVKNIQYF	TGTGCCAGCAGTTTATCGGCTGGGACGGTCAAAAACATTCAGTACTTC
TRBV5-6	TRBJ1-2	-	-	CASSFSANYGYTF	TGTGCCAGCAGCTTCTCAGCTAACTATGGCTACACCTTC
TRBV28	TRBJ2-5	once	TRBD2	CASSVAGGRLETQYF	TGTGCCAGCAGTGTAGCGGGAGGGCGGTTAGAGACCCAGTACTTC
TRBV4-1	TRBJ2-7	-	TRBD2	CASSPRLAGGEQYF	TGCGCCAGCAGCCCCCGACTAGCGGGAGGGGAGCAGTACTTC
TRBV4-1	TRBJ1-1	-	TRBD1	CASSPSRQGAEAFF	TGCGCCAGCAGCCCTTCTCGACAGGGGGCTGAAGCTTTCTTT
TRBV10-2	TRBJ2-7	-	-	CASSPGSYEQYF	TGCGCCAGCAGTCCCGGATCCTACGAGCAGTACTTC
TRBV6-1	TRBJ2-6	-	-	CASRTVSGANVLTF	TGTGCCAGCAGGACAGTCTCTGGGGCCAACGTCCTGACTTTC
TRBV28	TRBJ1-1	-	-	CASSLWQTNTEAFF	TGTGCCAGCAGTCTCTGGCAGACGAACACTGAAGCTTTCTTT
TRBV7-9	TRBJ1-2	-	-	CASSSGAGYGYTF	TGTGCCAGCAGCTCGGGGGCGGGGTATGGCTACACCTTC
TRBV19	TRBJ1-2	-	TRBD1	CASSLGQGDDFGYGYTF	TGTGCCAGTTCCCTCGGACAGGGGGACGATTTTGGCTATGGCTACACCTTC
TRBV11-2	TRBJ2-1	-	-	CASSLFGESNEQFF	TGTGCCAGCAGCCTGTTCGGAGAGAGCAATGAGCAGTTCTTC
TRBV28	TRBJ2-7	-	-	CASSLVYEQYF	TGTGCCAGCAGCCTAGTTTACGAGCAGTACTTC
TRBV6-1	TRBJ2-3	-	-	CASSEARRGNTDTQYF	TGTGCCAGCAGTGAAGCTCGAAGGGGAAACACAGATACGCAGTATTTT
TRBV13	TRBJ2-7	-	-	CASSLIASSYEQYF	TGTGCCAGCAGCTTAATCGCCAGCTCCTACGAGCAGTACTTC
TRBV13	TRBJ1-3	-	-	CASSLTPTPLSGNTIYF	TGTGCCAGCAGCCTGACACCAACCCCACTCTCTGGAAACACCATATATTTT
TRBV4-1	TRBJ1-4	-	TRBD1	CASSRIWTGTNEKLFF	TGCGCCAGCAGCCGAATTTGGACAGGGACTAATGAAAAACTGTTTTTT
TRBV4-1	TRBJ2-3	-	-	CASSPRNRAFADTQYF	TGCGCCAGCAGCCCGAGGAACAGGGCATTCGCAGATACGCAGTATTTT